These T cell receptor beta chains were read from a single sample in a study of blood T cell repertoires in COVID-19. Clones were read by immunoSEQ multiplex PCR, and TCRdb kept only the in-frame ones, dropping some. There are approximately 60,000 clones in the sample; about three quarters occur only once, and around 20% lies in the top ten. The sequenced sample was peripheral blood. Source of these receptors: a man in his fifties or sixties with active or convalescent COVID-19. The conserved cysteine and the conserved F or W are not part of the CDR3 here.

V,CDR3
TRBV19,ASSSQTGVWDQPQH
TRBV3-1/TRBV3-2,ASSRGTSGGILETQY
TRBV5-1,ASSSGSLYEQY
TRBV30,AWSLTGSGGYT
TRBV7-9,ASSLPAGWEETQY
TRBV19,ASISSGGNQPQH
TRBV5-5,ASRETTSGYYEQY
TRBV6-4,ASSTLAGQGGYT
TRBV19,ASGDLGTGSNIQY
TRBV19,ASTSRGLAGGVNEQF
TRBV19,ASSRSQGGAQPQH
TRBV11-3,ASSLGGPGGVSEAF
TRBV3-1/TRBV3-2,ASSQRTGDRGYT
TRBV5-1,ASSLMRGTIPSTDTQY
TRBV5-1,ASSLGVTSTDTQY
TRBV29-1,SVDRDRGYNEQF
TRBV23-1,ASSLGQSAQH
TRBV9,ASSVDGRPYNEQF
TRBV6-6,ASRPPGQGYSPLH
TRBV6-5,ASRLWDRINYGYT
TRBV6-5,ASSRGGNTEAF
TRBV2,ASPRPGGSYEQY
TRBV2,ASRWTSGRETQY
TRBV30,AWSPGKGYT
TRBV7-3,ASSRGGTEAF
TRBV6-1,ASSEAPTSGGVSPQY
TRBV6-4,ASSTRQGYISYEQY
TRBV19,ASREVGPRAGYT
TRBV18,ASSPGTSGRASGANVLT
TRBV9,ASSVTPTDTQY